The clone carrying this TCR beta chain was seen a handful of times. This specimen belongs to a study of patients and donors after allogeneic stem cell transplantation. V dropped 0 bases and J dropped 6 bases, with 15 bases sitting between them. CDR3 length equals 16 residues. Germline V CDR1 and CDR2: SGDLS, YYNGEE. A single record per CDR3 protein comes from TCRdb applying MiXCR to the RT-PCR reads. The repertoire holds some 960,000 distinct CDR3 sequences, about a sixth seen once, with roughly 6.4% in the top ten. Material for sequencing was blood, either unsorted or a sorted T cell fraction (not recorded which). The clonotype was recovered from a human donor who was either an allogeneic HSCT recipient or a stem cell or donor lymphocyte infusion donor (not recorded which). It is not recorded whose cells these are; they may come from a transplant donor. V and J are TRBV9 and TRBJ2-2; D is unclear. In DNA, the CDR3 is TGTGCCAGCAGCGTAGGAGATCGTCGAGGAGCCGGGGAGCTGTTTTTT. This codes for CASSVGDRRGAGELFF. The full variable domain, with the rest looked up from reference TRBV9 and TRBJ2-2, is DSGVTQTPKHLITATGQRVTLRCSPRSGDLSVYWYQQSLDQGLQFLIQYYNGEERAKGNILERFSAQQFPDLHSELNLSSLELGDSALYFCASSVGDRRGAGELFFGEGSRLTVL.